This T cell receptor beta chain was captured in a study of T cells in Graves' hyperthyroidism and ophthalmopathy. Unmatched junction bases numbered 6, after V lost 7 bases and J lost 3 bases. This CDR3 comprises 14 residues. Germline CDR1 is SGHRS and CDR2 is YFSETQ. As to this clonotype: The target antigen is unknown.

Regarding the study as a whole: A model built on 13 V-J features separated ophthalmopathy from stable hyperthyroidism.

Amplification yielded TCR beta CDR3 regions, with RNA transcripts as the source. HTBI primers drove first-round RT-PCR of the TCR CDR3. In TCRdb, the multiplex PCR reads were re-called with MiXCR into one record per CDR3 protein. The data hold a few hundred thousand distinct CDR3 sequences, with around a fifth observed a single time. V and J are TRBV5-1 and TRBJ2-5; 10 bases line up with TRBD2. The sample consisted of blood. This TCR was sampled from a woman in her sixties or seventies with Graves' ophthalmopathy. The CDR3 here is CASRLGLAEETQYF. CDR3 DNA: TGCGCCAGCCGCCTTGGACTAGCGGAAGAGACCCAGTACTTC.